What follows describes a single T cell receptor (beta chain). Its antigen is as yet unknown. CDR1 and CDR2 from the germline V gene are MDHEN and SYDVKM. This CDR3 spans 15 amino acids. The V end lost 4 bases, the J end lost 1 base, and 14 bases lay between the germline ends. The protocol was immunoSEQ multiplex PCR, while the TCRdb copy is restricted to in-frame clones and leaves out a portion. The table includes around 150,000 clones, less than 95% detected once. The entry originates in a study of T cell responses to AZD1222 COVID-19 vaccine. Whole-study results and caveats: Regions 160-218 and 743-854 held dominance among vaccine-associated CD4 TCRs, which spanned spike. A mostly white British donor set with more females was recruited, and clonal diversity was possibly underestimated.

This sequence was found in an adult who received the MenACWY meningococcal vaccine as a control. The chain uses TRBV28 and TRBJ2-7; no clear D. Sequenced material: peripheral blood, taken 28 days after the second dose of the MenACWY control vaccine. As DNA, the CDR3 is TGTGCCAGCAGTTCTACGGACGGTGTTTCCTACGAGCAGTACTTC. Translation gives CASSSTDGVSYEQYF.